This T cell receptor beta chain was obtained from a study of cytomegalovirus exposure and HLA in healthy donors. The PCR contained 60 Vbeta and 13 Jbeta primers. Produced via immunoSEQ multiplex PCR; TCRdb's table is partial and in-frame only. The sample has almost 200,000 clones, about 76% seen once. The germline V gene encodes CDR1 MNHNY and CDR2 SVGAGI (reference sequence). CDR3 length equals 15 residues. The ends lost 5 bases at V and 4 bases at J; junction bases unmatched: 5. Sequencing was done on a sample of PBMCs. The receptor comes from a male donor in good health and CMV-seropositive. The V gene is TRBV6-6, the J gene TRBJ2-5, with 12 bases matching TRBD1. The DNA for the CDR3 is TGTGCCAGCAGTCCTCGGGACAGGGGGCCAGAGACCCAGTACTTC. Amino acids: CASSPRDRGPETQYF.